Listed below are T cell receptor beta chains from one sample, sequenced in a study of kidney transplant recipient with SARS-CoV-2 infection. TCRdb analysed the reads with MiXCR anew, one entry per CDR3 protein. The table shows under 300,000 distinct CDR3 sequences, with about 28% occurring only once. Source: a blood sample, taken at baseline and between days 110 and 120 from a kidney transplant recipient. The source of these receptors is a male patient in his thirties who had COVID-19 and was a kidney transplant recipient. Some T cells may arise from the graft donor. CDR3s include the opening cysteine and the closing phenylalanine or tryptophan. The D gene is left open where the match is weak. Clone sizes are given selectively: once, few, many, or a class where the clone is expanded.

CDR3nt	CDR3aa	len	d_gene	v_gene	j_gene	abundance
TGTGCCAGCAGTGAAAGGGCAGCTCAGCCTAACTATGGCTACACCTTC	CASSERAAQPNYGYTF	16	.	TRBV6-1	TRBJ1-2	many
TGCGCCAGCAGCCCCCGGGGGCCGGACACTGAAGCTTTCTTT	CASSPRGPDTEAFF	14	.	TRBV5-1	TRBJ1-1	many
TGTGCCAGCTCACTAAAGGGACATTCGACCGGGGAGCTGTTTTTT	CASSLKGHSTGELFF	15	.	TRBV18	TRBJ2-2	many
TGTGCCAGCAGCTTGGTCGGGGGGCAAGAGACCCAGTACTTC	CASSLVGGQETQYF	14	TRBD2	TRBV7-2	TRBJ2-5	many
TGCGCCAGCAGCTCCTACCAGAGGGGGCGTGAGACCCAGTACTTC	CASSSYQRGRETQYF	15	TRBD1	TRBV5-1	TRBJ2-5	few
TGTGCCAGCAGCGGATCCGGTTCAGCTCGAAGGACCTATGGCTACACCTTC	CASSGSGSARRTYGYTF	17	.	TRBV7-4	TRBJ1-2	few
TGCAGTGCTGAGCTTCGACCCCGCTACGAGCAGTACTTC	CSAELRPRYEQYF	13	.	TRBV20-1	TRBJ2-7	many
TGCAGTGCTCCCCTAGCGGGAGGGCTAGAGACCCAGTACTTC	CSAPLAGGLETQYF	14	TRBD2	TRBV20-1	TRBJ2-5	few
TGCAGCGCCACGTTGGCAGGGGGACGTGAAAAACTGTTTTTT	CSATLAGGREKLFF	14	TRBD1	TRBV29-1	TRBJ1-4	many
TGTGCCAGTAGTTCAAATCCGAATAGGGGCAATCAGCCCCAGCATTTT	CASSSNPNRGNQPQHF	16	.	TRBV19	TRBJ1-5	many
TGTGCCAGCAGCTTAGACGGGACTAGCAGAAATGAGCAGTTCTTC	CASSLDGTSRNEQFF	15	TRBD2	TRBV7-9	TRBJ2-1	.
TGCGCCAGCAGCTTTTTGCGGGACAGCTCCTACGAGCAGTACTTC	CASSFLRDSSYEQYF	15	.	TRBV5-1	TRBJ2-7	many
TGTGCCATCAGTGAGACCTACGAACAGGGGGCCGGCACAGATACGCAGTATTTT	CAISETYEQGAGTDTQYF	18	TRBD1	TRBV10-3	TRBJ2-3	.
TGCGCCAGCAGTCATTACGGCACTTCTAGAAAGACCTATGGCTACACCTTC	CASSHYGTSRKTYGYTF	17	.	TRBV10-2	TRBJ1-2	many
TGTGCCAGCAGGATGGACGGCGTCTATGGCTACACCTTC	CASRMDGVYGYTF	13	.	TRBV12-3/TRBV12-4	TRBJ1-2	many
TGTGCCAGTCGACAGGGCGGGTCGTATGGCTACACCTTC	CASRQGGSYGYTF	13	TRBD1	TRBV5-4	TRBJ1-2	many
TGTGCCAGCAGCTTGGCTCTCGCTGCGAGGGCCCAAGAGACCCAGTACTTC	CASSLALAARAQETQYF	17	.	TRBV5-6	TRBJ2-5	.
.	CISVPERQHEVGKTYGYTF	19	.	TRBV7-5	TRBJ1-2	many
TGTGCCAGCTCACCAGCAACGGAGAGCTCCTACGAGCAGTACTTC	CASSPATESSYEQYF	15	.	TRBV18	TRBJ2-7	many
TGCAGTGGCAACGGGAAGTACCAAGAGACCCAGTACTTC	CSGNGKYQETQYF	13	.	TRBV20-1	TRBJ2-5	many
TGTGCCAGCAGAGGACGGCCCAACTATGGCTACACCTTC	CASRGRPNYGYTF	13	.	TRBV2	TRBJ1-2	many
TGTGCCAGCCTACCTCTCGGGGTAGCGGGGGACAATGAGCAGTTCTTC	CASLPLGVAGDNEQFF	16	TRBD2	TRBV12-3/TRBV12-4	TRBJ2-1	few
TGTGCCAGCAGCCTAGCGATGGGTGAAGCTTTCTTT	CASSLAMGEAFF	12	.	TRBV7-9	TRBJ1-1	many
TGTGCCATCAGTCCCCTCGGGACTGAAGCTTTCTTT	CAISPLGTEAFF	12	.	TRBV10-3	TRBJ1-1	many
TGTGCCAGCAGTGAGCAGGGGGCCGTCTATGGCTACACCTTC	CASSEQGAVYGYTF	14	TRBD1	TRBV2	TRBJ1-2	many
TGTGCCAGCAGCCATCCCGGGACTAGGGTTGACAATGAGCAGTTCTTC	CASSHPGTRVDNEQFF	16	TRBD2	TRBV4-2	TRBJ2-1	few
TGTGCCACCAGTAACAAGGTTAGTACCAGAAAGACCTATGGCTACACCTTC	CATSNKVSTRKTYGYTF	17	.	TRBV24-1	TRBJ1-2	many
TGTGGCAGTGTAGACAGGATAACACAAAGTCGGGCCAACGTCCTGACTTTC	CGSVDRITQSRANVLTF	17	.	TRBV8-2	TRBJ2-6	many
TGTGCCAGCAAATACCTCAATAGTCGAAAGACCTATGGCTACACCTTC	CASKYLNSRKTYGYTF	16	.	TRBV5-6	TRBJ1-2	.
TGCAGTGCTACCCGGGACAGCTACCAAGAGACCCAGTACTTC	CSATRDSYQETQYF	14	TRBD1	TRBV20-1	TRBJ2-5	many
TGTGCCAGCGCTAACATCGTACCAGGAAAGACCTATGGCTACACCTTC	CASANIVPGKTYGYTF	16	.	TRBV5-4	TRBJ1-2	many
TGCGCCAGCAGCTTAGAGACAGGGTCCACCGGGGAGCTGTTTTTT	CASSLETGSTGELFF	15	TRBD1	TRBV5-1	TRBJ2-2	.
TGCGCCAGCAGCTCCGGCACAGGACCGAACACTGAAGCTTTCTTT	CASSSGTGPNTEAFF	15	.	TRBV5-1	TRBJ1-1	many
TGTGCCAGCAGGGCTTATCAGGGTAGGGCGGCCTCTGGGGCCAACGTCCTGACTTTC	CASRAYQGRAASGANVLTF	19	.	TRBV2	TRBJ2-6	many
TGTGCTAGCAGACCGGGACTAGCGGCGCAAGAGACCCAGTACTTC	CASRPGLAAQETQYF	15	TRBD2	TRBV7-6	TRBJ2-5	few
TGCAGTGCTAGAGGGGCAGCACAAGAGACCCAGTACTTC	CSARGAAQETQYF	13	.	TRBV20-1	TRBJ2-5	many
TGCAGTGCTGGACAGGGGGATCAGCCCCAGCATTTT	CSAGQGDQPQHF	12	TRBD1	TRBV20-1	TRBJ1-5	many
TGCAGTGCTAGACCTCCGGGACAGGCCTATGGCTACACCTTC	CSARPPGQAYGYTF	14	TRBD1	TRBV20-1	TRBJ1-2	many
TGCGCCAGCAGTGGTGCAATGCTACGCAGAAAGACCTATGGCTACACCTTC	CASSGAMLRRKTYGYTF	17	.	TRBV23-1	TRBJ1-2	many
TGTGCCAGCAGCGTTGTTGGCAGAGACGGAAAGACCTATGGCTACACCTTC	CASSVVGRDGKTYGYTF	17	.	TRBV7-2	TRBJ1-2	many
TGTGCCAGCAGTTATGGTGCCGGGGAGCTGTTTTTT	CASSYGAGELFF	12	.	TRBV6-6	TRBJ2-2	many
TGTGCCAGCAGTCGCGCAGGAAACTACGAGCAGTACTTC	CASSRAGNYEQYF	13	.	TRBV28	TRBJ2-7	few
TGTGCCAGCAGCGGGGCCGGGTTATTTGGGACCCAGTACTTC	CASSGAGLFGTQYF	14	.	TRBV7-6	TRBJ2-5	many
TGTGCCAGCAGCGGACTTAGTTCACCCCTCCACTTT	CASSGLSSPLHF	12	.	TRBV9	TRBJ1-6	.
TGCAGTGCTCCATTAGGTCCGGGGGGGGGCATTCAGTACTTC	CSAPLGPGGGIQYF	14	TRBD2	TRBV20-1	TRBJ2-4	few
TGTGCCAGCAACGAACAGGGGGCGCTTGAGGGCTACACCTTC	CASNEQGALEGYTF	14	TRBD1	TRBV7-9	TRBJ1-2	many